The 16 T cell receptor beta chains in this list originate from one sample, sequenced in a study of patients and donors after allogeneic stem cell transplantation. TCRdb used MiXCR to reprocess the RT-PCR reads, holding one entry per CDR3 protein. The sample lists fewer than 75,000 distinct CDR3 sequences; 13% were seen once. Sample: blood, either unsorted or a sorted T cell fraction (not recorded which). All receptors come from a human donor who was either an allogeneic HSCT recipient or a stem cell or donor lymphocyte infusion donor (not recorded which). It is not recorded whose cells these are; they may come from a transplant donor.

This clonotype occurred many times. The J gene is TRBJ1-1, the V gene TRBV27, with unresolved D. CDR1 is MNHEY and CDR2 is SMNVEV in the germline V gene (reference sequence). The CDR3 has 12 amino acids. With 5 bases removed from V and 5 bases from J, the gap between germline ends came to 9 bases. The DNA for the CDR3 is TGTGCCAGCAGTCCACCGTCTACTGAAGCTTTCTTT. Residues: CASSPPSTEAFF.

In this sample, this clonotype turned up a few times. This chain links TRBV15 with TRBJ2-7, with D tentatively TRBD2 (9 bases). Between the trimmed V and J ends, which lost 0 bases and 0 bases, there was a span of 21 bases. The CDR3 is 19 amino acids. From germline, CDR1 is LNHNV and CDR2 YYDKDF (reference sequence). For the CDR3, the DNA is TGTGCCACCAGCAGAGATGCAGGGGGCACTAGCGGGTCCTCCTACGAGCAGTACTTC. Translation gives CATSRDAGGTSGSSYEQYF.

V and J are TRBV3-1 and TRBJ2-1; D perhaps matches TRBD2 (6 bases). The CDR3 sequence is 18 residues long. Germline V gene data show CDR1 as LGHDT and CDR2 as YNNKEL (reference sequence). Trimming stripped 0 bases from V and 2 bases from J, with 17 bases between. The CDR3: CASSQDPRREMAYNEQFF. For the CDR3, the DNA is TGTGCCAGCAGCCAAGATCCAAGGCGGGAAATGGCCTACAATGAGCAGTTCTTC.

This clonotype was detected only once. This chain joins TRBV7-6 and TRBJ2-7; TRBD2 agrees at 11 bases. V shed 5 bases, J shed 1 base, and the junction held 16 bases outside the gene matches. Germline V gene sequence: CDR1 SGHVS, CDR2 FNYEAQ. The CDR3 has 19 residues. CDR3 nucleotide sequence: TGTGCCAGCAGCCCCCTTAGGGTGACTAGCGGGAAAAGATCCTACGAGCAGTACTTC. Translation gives CASSPLRVTSGKRSYEQYF. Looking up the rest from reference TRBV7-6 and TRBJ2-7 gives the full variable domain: GAGVSQSPRYKVTKRGQDVALRCDPISGHVSLYWYRQALGQGPEFLTYFNYEAQQDKSGLPNDRFSAERPEGSISTLTIQRTEQRDSAMYRCASSPLRVTSGKRSYEQYFGPGTRLTVT.

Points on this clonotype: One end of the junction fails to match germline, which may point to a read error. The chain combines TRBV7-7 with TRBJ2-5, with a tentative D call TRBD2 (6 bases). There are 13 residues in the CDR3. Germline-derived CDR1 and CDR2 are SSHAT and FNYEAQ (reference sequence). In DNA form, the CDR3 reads TGTGCTAGCAGCTTAAGCGGGTCAGAGACCCAGTACTTC. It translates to CASSLSGSETQYF.

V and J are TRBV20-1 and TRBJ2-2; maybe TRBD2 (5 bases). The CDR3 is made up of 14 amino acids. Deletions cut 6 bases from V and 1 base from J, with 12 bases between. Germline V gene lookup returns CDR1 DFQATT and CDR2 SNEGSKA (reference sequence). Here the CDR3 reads CSALIGVNTGELFF. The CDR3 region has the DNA TGCAGTGCCCTTATCGGGGTGAACACCGGGGAGCTGTTTTTT.

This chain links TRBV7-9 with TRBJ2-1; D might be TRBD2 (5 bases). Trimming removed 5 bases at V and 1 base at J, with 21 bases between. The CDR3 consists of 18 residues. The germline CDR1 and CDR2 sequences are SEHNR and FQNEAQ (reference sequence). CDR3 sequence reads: CASSPAVRRAESYNEQFF. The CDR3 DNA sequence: TGTGCCAGCAGCCCTGCCGTGAGGCGGGCCGAATCCTACAATGAGCAGTTCTTC.

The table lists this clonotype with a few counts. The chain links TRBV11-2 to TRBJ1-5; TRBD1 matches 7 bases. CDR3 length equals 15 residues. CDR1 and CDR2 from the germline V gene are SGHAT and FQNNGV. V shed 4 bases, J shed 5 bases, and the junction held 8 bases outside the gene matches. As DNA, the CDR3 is TGTGCCAGCAGCTCTCACCAGGGGGAGGATCAGCCCCAGCATTTT. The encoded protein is CASSSHQGEDQPQHF.

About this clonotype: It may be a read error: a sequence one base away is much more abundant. DNA of the CDR3: TGTGCCAGCAGCCCGACAGGACCCCTTAACTCTGAAGCTTTCTTT. The encoded protein is CASSPTGPLNSEAFF. The rearrangement joins TRBV12-3 or TRBV12-4 to TRBJ1-1; perhaps TRBD1 as D (6 bases). The CDR3 covers 15 residues. Trimming took 6 bases from V and 6 from J, leaving 20 bases between them.

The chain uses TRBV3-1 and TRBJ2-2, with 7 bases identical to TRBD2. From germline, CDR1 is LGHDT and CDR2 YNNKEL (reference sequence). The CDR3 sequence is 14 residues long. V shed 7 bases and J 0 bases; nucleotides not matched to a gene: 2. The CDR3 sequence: CASMGTTNTGELFF. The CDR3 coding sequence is TGTGCCAGCATGGGGACTACGAACACCGGGGAGCTGTTTTTT.

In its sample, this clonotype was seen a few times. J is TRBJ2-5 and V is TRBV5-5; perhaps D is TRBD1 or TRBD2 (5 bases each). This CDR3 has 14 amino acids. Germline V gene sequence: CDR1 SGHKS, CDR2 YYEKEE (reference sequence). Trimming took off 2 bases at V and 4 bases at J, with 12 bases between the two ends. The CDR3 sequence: CASSLPLGGETQYF. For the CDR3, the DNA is TGTGCCAGCAGCTTACCCCTTGGGGGAGAGACCCAGTACTTC.

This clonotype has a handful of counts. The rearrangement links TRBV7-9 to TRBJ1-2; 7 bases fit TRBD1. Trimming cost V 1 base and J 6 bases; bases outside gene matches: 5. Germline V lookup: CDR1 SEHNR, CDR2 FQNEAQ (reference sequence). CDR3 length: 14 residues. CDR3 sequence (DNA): TGTGCCAGCAGCTTAGAACAGGGGAAGAATGGCTACACCTTC. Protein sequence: CASSLEQGKNGYTF.

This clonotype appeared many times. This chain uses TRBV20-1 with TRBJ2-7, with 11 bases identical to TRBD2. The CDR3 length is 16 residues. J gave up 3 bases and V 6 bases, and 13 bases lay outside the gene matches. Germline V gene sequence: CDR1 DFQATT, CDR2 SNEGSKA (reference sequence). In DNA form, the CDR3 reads TGCAGTGCGACTAGCGGGATCCCCTGGGGGGGCTACGAGCAGTACTTC. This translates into CSATSGIPWGGYEQYF.

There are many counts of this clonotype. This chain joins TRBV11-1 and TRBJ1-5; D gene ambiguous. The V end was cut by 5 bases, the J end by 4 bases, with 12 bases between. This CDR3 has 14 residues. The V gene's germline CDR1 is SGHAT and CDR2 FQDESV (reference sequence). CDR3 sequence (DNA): TGTGCCAGCAGCCACCCCCGTGAGAATCAGCCCCAGCATTTT. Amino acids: CASSHPRENQPQHF. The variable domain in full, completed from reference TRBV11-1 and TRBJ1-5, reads EAEVAQSPRYKITEKSQAVAFWCDPISGHATLYWYRQILGQGPELLVQFQDESVVDDSQLPKDRFSAERLKGVDSTLKIQPAELGDSAMYLCASSHPRENQPQHFGDGTRLSIL.

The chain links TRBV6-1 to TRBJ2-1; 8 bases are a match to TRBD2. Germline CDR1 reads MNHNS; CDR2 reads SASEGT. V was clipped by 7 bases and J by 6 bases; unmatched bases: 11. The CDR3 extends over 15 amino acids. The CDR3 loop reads CASMGWTSPLNEQFF. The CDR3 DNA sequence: TGTGCCAGCATGGGATGGACTAGCCCCCTCAATGAGCAGTTCTTC.

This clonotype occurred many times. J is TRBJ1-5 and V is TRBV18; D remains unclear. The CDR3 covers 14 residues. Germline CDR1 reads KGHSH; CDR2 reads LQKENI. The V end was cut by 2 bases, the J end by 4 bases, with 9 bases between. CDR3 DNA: TGTGCCAGCTCACCAACGGCAGTAAATCAGCCCCAGCATTTT. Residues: CASSPTAVNQPQHF.